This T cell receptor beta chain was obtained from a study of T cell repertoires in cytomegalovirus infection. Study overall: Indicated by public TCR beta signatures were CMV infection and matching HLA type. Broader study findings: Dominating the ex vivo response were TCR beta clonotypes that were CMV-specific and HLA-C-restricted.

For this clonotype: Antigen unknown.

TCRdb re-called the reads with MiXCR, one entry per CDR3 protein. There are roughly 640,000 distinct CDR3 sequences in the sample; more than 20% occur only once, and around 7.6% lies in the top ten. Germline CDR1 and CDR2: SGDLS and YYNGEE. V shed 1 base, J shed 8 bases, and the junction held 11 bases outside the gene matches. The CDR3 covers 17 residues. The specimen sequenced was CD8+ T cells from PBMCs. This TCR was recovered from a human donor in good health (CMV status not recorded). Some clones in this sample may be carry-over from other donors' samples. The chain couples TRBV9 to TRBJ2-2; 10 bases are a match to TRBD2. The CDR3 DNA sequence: TGTGCCAGCAGCGTATCATCGCCTAGCGGGGGTGCGGGGGAGCTGTTTTTT. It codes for CASSVSSPSGGAGELFF.